This T cell receptor (beta chain) was profiled in a study of CD8+CD57+ T cells in acquired aplastic anemia. Study-wide findings and caveats: The CD8+CD57+ cells of patients were less diverse than their total CD4+ and CD8+ pools.

Patients selected for sequencing had displayed CD8+CD57+ cell expansion by flow cytometry. Further sequencing, limited to a sixth of the 12 patients, targeted CD8+CD57+ effector memory cells as well. A bead step enriched CD8+CD57+ cells and gave a mean 1.6 ug DNA. In its sample, this clonotype was seen a few times. Its antigen remains unidentified. Genomic DNA constituted the template upon which TCR beta VDJ and CDR3 profiling was performed. TCRdb itself ran the reads through MiXCR, one entry per CDR3 protein. The data contain about 20,000 distinct CDR3 sequences, roughly 40% of them singletons. CDR1 is MGHRA, CDR2 YSYEKL, per germline. There are 15 residues in the CDR3. V was pared by 0 bases and J by 3 bases, with 12 bases between.

Sequencing was carried out using CD8+CD57+ T cells sorted from PBMCs. This sample's subset: bead-enriched CD8+CD57+ effector memory T cells from SAA patients. The clonotype comes from a human donor with aplastic anemia. The chain recombines TRBV4-1 with TRBJ2-7; D may correspond to TRBD1 or TRBD2 (5 bases each). The CDR3 is CASSQELGESYEQYF. CDR3 bases: TGCGCCAGCAGCCAAGAATTGGGGGAAAGCTACGAGCAGTACTTC.